This TCR beta chain emerged from a study of blood T cell repertoires in COVID-19. Study information: Sites in the United States, Italy and Spain provided acute and convalescent COVID-19 samples. Sources were T cells, B-cell-depleted T cells, or PBMCs; the material itself was cDNA or gDNA.

The CDR3 sequence is 16 residues long. Per the germline V gene, CDR1 is SGDLS and CDR2 is YYNGEE. V was cut by 0 bases and J by 2 bases, with 13 bases left in between. Methods used by the authors: Estimation of nucleated cell counts was performed using reference gene primer amplification. The protocol was immunoSEQ multiplex PCR, while the TCRdb copy is restricted to in-frame clones and leaves out a portion. Clone size and the V and J calls come from that table; the DNA yielded D and trimming. The data hold tens of thousands of clones, with more than 75% observed a single time. The TCR comes from a human donor with active COVID-19. The donor label of this sample is uncertain. V gene TRBV9 combines with J gene TRBJ2-3; D perhaps matches TRBD2 (7 bases). The sequenced sample was peripheral blood. In DNA, the CDR3 is TGTGCCAGCAGCGTAGGAGGGGGGGCCTTCACAGATACGCAGTATTTT. Amino acid sequence: CASSVGGGAFTDTQYF.